This T cell receptor (beta chain) stems from a study of PD-L1 blockade in urothelial cancer. Study summary: About 85% of the roughly 30 patients were males with bladder-origin urothelial cancer. Blood samples had a median of 141,255 T cells.

Time point denoted: peripheral blood 6 weeks after treatment start. Points on this clone: What it recognizes is unknown.

Findings of the study overall: Tumor-associated TCR clones expanded more in blood at 3 weeks in patients with durable benefit.

Profiled with immunoSEQ multiplex PCR; TCRdb holds only in-frame clones, not every one. Here the sample spans about 76,000 clones, approximately 90% being singletons. The sequencing used PBMCs, collected around atezolizumab (anti-PD-L1) treatment. This clonotype was obtained from a woman of 80 years or more with urothelial cancer.

The CDR3 loop reads CASSSPGGMNTEAFF. CDR3 in DNA: TGTGCCAGCAGTTCCCCCGGGGGGATGAACACTGAAGCTTTCTTT. This sequence joins TRBV6-5 and TRBJ1-1; D is possibly TRBD1 (5 bases). V shed 4 bases and J shed 0 bases, with 12 bases lying between them. Germline V gene data show CDR1 as MNHEY and CDR2 as SVGAGI. The CDR3 length is 15 residues.